A single sample gave rise to the 18 T cell receptor beta chains below, sequenced in a study of T cell repertoires in cytomegalovirus infection. TCRdb re-called the reads through MiXCR, storing one row per CDR3 protein. The sample consists of tens of thousands of distinct CDR3 sequences, around 20% of them appearing once. Their antigens are not known. The material sequenced was CD8+ T cells from cultured PBMCs, taken from culture after CMV antigen stimulation. The receptors shown here come from a human donor in good health (CMV status not recorded). Some clones in this sample may be carry-over from other donors' samples.

The V gene is TRBV12-3 or TRBV12-4, the J gene TRBJ1-2, with D unresolved. The V gene lost 3 bases and the J gene lost 4 bases, with 12 bases spanning the gap. The CDR3 length is 14 residues. CDR3 in amino acids: CASSFLNALYGYTF. For the CDR3, the DNA is TGTGCCAGCAGTTTTCTCAATGCCCTCTATGGCTACACCTTC.

This clonotype occurred a few times. The V gene is TRBV13, the J gene TRBJ2-2; the match to TRBD1 covers 9 bases. The CDR3 is 15 amino acids. The trim removed 2 bases at V and 4 bases at J, leaving 2 bases unmatched. Germline V gene lookup returns CDR1 PRHDT and CDR2 FYEKMQ (reference sequence). In DNA form, the CDR3 reads TGTGCCAGCAGCTTAACAGGGGGCTTCACCGGGGAGCTGTTTTTT. It translates to CASSLTGGFTGELFF.

The V gene is TRBV7-6, the J gene TRBJ2-3, with 13 bases lining up with TRBD2. J lost 2 bases, V lost 1 base, and 3 bases had no gene match. Per germline, CDR1 SGHVS and CDR2 FNYEAQ. The CDR3 runs 17 residues. The DNA for the CDR3 is TGTGCCAGCAGCTTAGGGGGACTAGCGGGGCTCACAGATACGCAGTATTTT. Translated: CASSLGGLAGLTDTQYF. The full variable domain, rest sourced from reference TRBV7-6 and TRBJ2-3, is GAGVSQSPRYKVTKRGQDVALRCDPISGHVSLYWYRQALGQGPEFLTYFNYEAQQDKSGLPNDRFSAERPEGSISTLTIQRTEQRDSAMYRCASSLGGLAGLTDTQYFGPGTRLTVL.

This clonotype showed up many times. This chain joins TRBV7-2 and TRBJ1-4; weak D call: TRBD1 (5 bases). The CDR3 runs to 17 residues. The V gene lost 3 bases and the J gene lost 0 bases, with 14 bases spanning the gap. Germline lookup yields CDR1 SGHTA and CDR2 FQGNSA. CDR3 in amino acids: CASSFRPREATNEKLFF. DNA for the CDR3: TGTGCCAGCAGCTTTCGACCCAGGGAGGCAACTAATGAAAAACTGTTTTTT.

This clonotype came up a few times. This chain uses TRBV18 with TRBJ1-2; 7 bases are shared with TRBD1. J gave up 4 bases and V 4 bases, and 18 bases lay outside the gene matches. Germline CDR1 and CDR2: KGHSH and LQKENI. The CDR3 has 18 amino acids. The CDR3 reads CASSQIGTEGEPPYGYTF. The CDR3 nucleotides are TGTGCCAGCTCACAGATAGGGACAGAAGGCGAACCTCCCTATGGCTACACCTTC.

V usage is TRBV6-6 and J usage is TRBJ1-1; TRBD1 agrees at 8 bases. CDR3 length equals 15 residues. Germline CDR1 MNHNY, CDR2 SVGAGI (reference sequence). Trimming cost V 2 bases and J 4 bases; bases outside gene matches: 6. The CDR3: CASSYPGGRGTEAFF. The CDR3 DNA reads TGTGCCAGCAGTTACCCAGGGGGCCGAGGCACTGAAGCTTTCTTT.

This clonotype occurred a few times. The gene calls are TRBV27 and TRBJ2-7; 9 positions agree with TRBD1. The length of the CDR3 is 16 residues. Germline CDR1 and CDR2: MNHEY and SMNVEV (reference sequence). Trimming cost V 0 bases and J 6 bases; bases outside gene matches: 9. This chain's CDR3 is CASSLSFGDRAREQYF. The CDR3 DNA reads TGTGCCAGCAGTTTATCTTTTGGGGACAGGGCCCGCGAGCAGTACTTC.

This clonotype was seen at least ten times. V is TRBV7-9 and J is TRBJ1-4; 7 nucleotides agree with TRBD1. The germline V gene has CDR1 SEHNR and CDR2 FQNEAQ (reference sequence). There are 16 residues in the CDR3. V trimming: 5 bases; J trimming: 0 bases; junction bases outside the gene matches: 6. The CDR3: CASSPWDSATNEKLFF. The DNA for the CDR3 is TGTGCCAGCAGCCCCTGGGACAGTGCAACTAATGAAAAACTGTTTTTT.

The rearrangement links TRBV14 to TRBJ1-4; no clear D gene. The CDR3 runs to 14 residues. V lost 3 bases, J lost 2 bases, and 7 bases lay in between. Germline V gene data show CDR1 as SGHDN and CDR2 as FVKESK. The CDR3 spells CASSQMETNEKLFF. In DNA form, the CDR3 reads TGTGCCAGCAGCCAGATGGAGACTAATGAAAAACTGTTTTTT.

This chain connects TRBV15 to TRBJ1-3; TRBD1 agrees at 8 bases. Losses at the gene ends were 8 bases for V and 4 bases for J; bases not matched to a gene: 10. Germline V gives CDR1 LNHNV, CDR2 YYDKDF (reference sequence). The length of the CDR3 is 15 residues. The CDR3 nucleotides are TGTGCCACCGCGGCGGGACAGGCGTTCGGAAACACCATATATTTT. As protein: CATAAGQAFGNTIYF.

This clonotype was observed a few times. The chain employs TRBV6-5 and TRBJ2-7, with a possible D match to TRBD1 (6 bases). Germline values: CDR1 MNHEY, CDR2 SVGAGI. This CDR3 is built from 14 residues. Trimming left V 1 base short and J 1 base short, with 8 bases between. This CDR3 is CASSYYRDSYEQYF. The CDR3 DNA follows: TGTGCCAGCAGTTACTACAGGGATTCCTACGAGCAGTACTTC.

J is TRBJ1-1 and V is TRBV14; D uncertain. V shed 4 bases and J shed 5 bases, with 11 bases lying between them. The CDR3 is 13 residues long. Germline CDR1 and CDR2: SGHDN and FVKESK. Written as DNA, the CDR3 is TGTGCCAGCAGCCCCCATACTTGGACTGAAGCTTTCTTT. Translation gives CASSPHTWTEAFF.

Written as DNA, the CDR3 is TGTGCCATAGACGGACAGGGGACAAATCAGCCCCAGCATTTT. Translating it yields CAIDGQGTNQPQHF. The chain recombines TRBV12-3 or TRBV12-4 with TRBJ1-5; 9 bases match TRBD1. The CDR3 has 14 residues. The V and J ends lost 10 bases and 4 bases, in that order; junction bases with no gene match: 8.

V and J are TRBV7-6 and TRBJ1-1, with D possibly TRBD1 on 6 matching bases. The CDR3 sequence is 15 residues long. Trimming took off 5 bases at V and 4 bases at J, with 17 bases between the two ends. Germline V gene data show CDR1 as SGHVS and CDR2 as FNYEAQ. Here the CDR3 DNA reads TGTGCCAGCAGCACCCGAGTTGGGGGCGGCACTGAAGCTTTCTTT. Translating it yields CASSTRVGGGTEAFF.

This clonotype was seen once. The chain has TRBV12-3 or TRBV12-4 and TRBJ2-7; 9 bases match TRBD1. This CDR3 has 15 residues. V was pared by 1 base and J by 3 bases, with 4 bases of the junction left unmatched. The CDR3 reads CASSLVRTGDYEQYF. Written as DNA, the CDR3 is TGTGCCAGCAGTTTAGTAAGGACAGGGGACTACGAGCAGTACTTC.

The chain has TRBV6-1 and TRBJ1-5; possibly TRBD1 for D (6 bases). This CDR3 is 15 amino acids long. Germline CDR1 and CDR2: MNHNS and SASEGT. V lost 2 bases and J lost 4, with 12 bases in between. The CDR3 bases are TGTGCCAGCAGTGAAAAGGGGGGCTGGAATCAGCCCCAGCATTTT. Its translation is CASSEKGGWNQPQHF.

This clonotype was observed a handful of times. This chain links TRBV12-3 or TRBV12-4 with TRBJ2-1, with no clear D. V was cut by 5 bases and J by 3 bases, with 5 bases left in between. This CDR3 is 12 amino acids long. The CDR3 DNA reads TGTGCCAGCAGTCCGCACTACAATGAGCAGTTCTTC. Its protein product is CASSPHYNEQFF.

This clonotype has a single count. V and J are TRBV12-3 or TRBV12-4 and TRBJ1-1; 8 nucleotides agree with TRBD1. The CDR3 loop spans 13 amino acids. J was trimmed by 4 bases and V by 5 bases; bases with no gene match: 3. The CDR3 sequence: CASSDRGGTEAFF. Written as DNA, the CDR3 is TGTGCCAGCAGTGACAGGGGAGGCACTGAAGCTTTCTTT.